Below, 26 T cell receptor beta chains from the same sample are listed, as sequenced in a study of a mutant IDH1 vaccine in newly diagnosed glioma. The time point was: week 5, during vaccination. Each dose of the vaccine consisted of 300 ug of mutant IDH1 20-mer peptide, with topical imiquimod. Sequencing was performed with immunoSEQ multiplex PCR; in TCRdb, only in-frame clones are kept and a portion is missing. The profile shows around 30,000 clones, about 56% of them singletons. These receptors' targets are unknown. The input for sequencing was PBMCs, taken from a glioma patient whose treatment included an IDH1 peptide vaccine. These receptors came from a young woman with glioma.

The gene calls are TRBV19 and TRBJ2-7; D is ambiguous. Germline-derived CDR1 and CDR2 are LNHDA and SQIVND (reference sequence). Trimming stripped 1 base from V and 2 bases from J, with 12 bases between. The length of the CDR3 is 15 residues. The CDR3 DNA follows: TGTGCCAGTAGTATAGGAGTCGGCAGGACCTACGAGCAGTACTTC. Protein sequence: CASSIGVGRTYEQYF.

This clone turned up a few times. V and J are TRBV14 and TRBJ1-3; D is undetermined. The germline V gene encodes CDR1 SGHDN and CDR2 FVKESK. Trimming pared 4 bases from V and 3 bases from J, leaving 7 bases between. CDR3 length: 13 amino acids. The CDR3 bases are TGTGCCAGCAGCCCGGAGATTGGAAACACCATATATTTT. As protein: CASSPEIGNTIYF.

In this sample, this clone turned up many times. This same CDR3 is encoded by further DNA sequences in the sample. The CDR3 loop reads CAWSVQTEAFF. The CDR3, as DNA: TGTGCCTGGAGTGTACAGACTGAAGCTTTCTTT. The chain carries TRBV30 and TRBJ1-1, with D unclear. Germline-derived CDR1 and CDR2 are GTSNPN and SVGIG (reference sequence). Trimming took off 0 bases at V and 5 bases at J, with 4 bases between the two ends. CDR3 length: 11 amino acids.

V usage is TRBV21-1 and J usage is TRBJ2-3. TRBV21-1 corresponds to a pseudogene. The CDR3 runs 14 residues. This chain's CDR3 is CASSKDPSTDTQYF. Here the CDR3 DNA reads TGTGCCAGCAGCAAAGACCCCAGCACAGATACGCAGTATTTT.

The rearrangement joins TRBV4-1 to TRBJ2-7; no clear D gene. The length of the CDR3 is 15 residues. V lost 1 base and J 0 bases, leaving 10 bases between the germline ends. CDR1 is MGHRA and CDR2 is YSYEKL in the germline V gene. CDR3 loop: CASSQVRRASYEQYF. For the CDR3, the DNA is TGCGCCAGCAGCCAAGTACGAAGGGCCTCCTACGAGCAGTACTTC.

The chain has TRBV4-3 and TRBJ1-4; possible D gene TRBD1, 5 bases. Germline V lookup: CDR1 LGHNA, CDR2 YSLEER. CDR3 length: 17 residues. V lost 0 bases to trimming and J lost 0 bases, with 11 bases between them. DNA for the CDR3: TGCGCCAGCAGCCAAGAGGCGCAGACAGCAACTAATGAAAAACTGTTTTTT. Translating it yields CASSQEAQTATNEKLFF.

The CDR3 loop is CASSVGRWSSYEQYF. In nucleotides, the CDR3 is TGTGCCAGCAGCGTGGGACGGTGGAGCTCCTACGAGCAGTACTTC. V and J are TRBV7-9 and TRBJ2-7; the D gene could be TRBD1 or TRBD2 (5 bases each). Trimming stripped 5 bases from V and 0 bases from J, with 14 bases between. Germline V gene lookup returns CDR1 SEHNR and CDR2 FQNEAQ (reference sequence). The CDR3 extends over 15 amino acids.

The CDR3 protein is CASSDNVGVSYNEQFF. DNA of the CDR3: TGTGCCAGCAGCGATAACGTAGGGGTCTCCTACAATGAGCAGTTCTTC. The V gene is TRBV7-9, the J gene TRBJ2-1, with TRBD1 as a possible D gene (5 bases). The CDR3 consists of 16 residues. Germline CDR1 reads SEHNR; CDR2 reads FQNEAQ (reference sequence). Between the trimmed V and J ends, which lost 5 bases and 0 bases, there was a span of 14 bases. The whole variable domain, filled in from reference TRBV7-9 and TRBJ2-1, reads DTGVSQNPRHKITKRGQNVTFRCDPISEHNRLYWYRQTLGQGPEFLTYFQNEAQLEKSRLLSDRFSAERPKGSFSTLEIQRTEQGDSAMYLCASSDNVGVSYNEQFFGPGTRLTVL.

The CDR3: CASSLGGAEAFF. CDR3 bases: TGTGCCAGCAGCCTGGGTGGAGCTGAAGCTTTCTTT. J is TRBJ1-1 and V is TRBV7-9; D is uncertain. This CDR3 comprises 12 residues. The V gene's germline CDR1 is SEHNR and CDR2 FQNEAQ (reference sequence). Deletions cut 5 bases from V and 6 bases from J, with 10 bases between.

V and J are TRBV7-9 and TRBJ1-4; no firm D call. Trimming removed 3 bases from V and 4 bases from J, with 12 bases in between. The CDR3 totals 15 residues. Germline V gene sequence: CDR1 SEHNR, CDR2 FQNEAQ (reference sequence). The CDR3 here is CASSFWGVYNEKLFF. The CDR3 region has the DNA TGTGCCAGCAGCTTCTGGGGAGTCTATAATGAAAAACTGTTTTTT.

The gene calls are TRBV29-1 and TRBJ2-1, with D hard to call. CDR1 SQVTM and CDR2 ANQGSEA come from the germline V gene. The CDR3 is made up of 11 amino acids. Trimming shortened V by 6 bases and J by 10 bases, and 13 bases separated the two germline ends. CDR3 amino acids: CSVTLGREQFF. CDR3 DNA sequence: TGCAGCGTGACCCTCGGAAGAGAGCAGTTCTTC.

The chain joins TRBV19 to TRBJ1-5; D gene ambiguous. The CDR3 length is 15 residues. Trimming cost V 3 bases and J 7 bases, with 16 bases left between them. Per germline, CDR1 LNHDA and CDR2 SQIVND (reference sequence). CDR3 in DNA: TGTGCCAGTAGTATTGGTGTCGGAGGGCCACAGCCCCAGCATTTT. Residues: CASSIGVGGPQPQHF.

This clone was detected a few times. The CDR3, as DNA: TGTGCCAGCAGCAGCCGACAGGGGGCACACGGGGAGCTGTTTTTT. This translates into CASSSRQGAHGELFF. This chain links TRBV7-2 with TRBJ2-2; TRBD1 aligns across 10 bases. The trim removed 5 bases at V and 7 bases at J, leaving 7 bases unmatched. In germline, CDR1 is SGHTA, CDR2 FQGNSA. CDR3 size: 15 residues. The full variable domain, its missing parts supplied by reference TRBV7-2 and TRBJ2-2, is GAGVSQSPSNKVTEKGKDVELRCDPISGHTALYWYRQSLGQGLEFLIYFQGNSAPDKSGLPSDRFSAERTGGSVSTLTIQRTQQEDSAVYLCASSSRQGAHGELFFGEGSRLTVL.

This clone showed up just a few times. The V gene is TRBV29-1, the J gene TRBJ1-1; no clear D gene. Germline V CDR1 and CDR2: SQVTM, ANQGSEA. V was trimmed by 5 bases and J by 0 bases, leaving 4 bases between them. The CDR3 sequence is 11 residues long. The CDR3 is CSVTMNTEAFF. The CDR3 region has the DNA TGCAGCGTTACGATGAACACTGAAGCTTTCTTT.

The chain carries TRBV27 and TRBJ2-7; D is undetermined. The germline V and J ends were trimmed by 5 bases and 0 bases, with 11 bases remaining between them. From germline, CDR1 is MNHEY and CDR2 SMNVEV (reference sequence). The CDR3 runs to 14 residues. CDR3 protein: CASSHFYGSYEQYF. The CDR3 bases are TGTGCCAGCAGTCACTTCTACGGCTCCTACGAGCAGTACTTC.

J is TRBJ1-1 and V is TRBV6-4; D ambiguous. The CDR3 runs to 13 residues. CDR1 MRHNA and CDR2 SNTAGT come from the germline V gene. V gave up 8 bases and J gave up 1 base, with 11 bases separating them. CDR3 protein: CASSDQANTEAFF. The CDR3, as DNA: TGTGCCAGCTCCGATCAGGCGAACACTGAAGCTTTCTTT.

The table lists this clone with a few counts. V usage is TRBV19 and J usage is TRBJ1-3; no definite D call. The germline CDR1 and CDR2 sequences are LNHDA and SQIVND (reference sequence). V shed 7 bases and J shed 1 base, with 11 bases lying between them. This CDR3 comprises 14 residues. This CDR3 is CASNLRSSGNTIYF. The CDR3 DNA reads TGTGCCAGTAACTTAAGGTCGTCTGGAAACACCATATATTTT. Full variable domain (outside the CDR3, taken from reference TRBV19 and TRBJ1-3): DGGITQSPKYLFRKEGQNVTLSCEQNLNHDAMYWYRQDPGQGLRLIYYSQIVNDFQKGDIAEGYSVSREKKESFPLTVTSAQKNPTAFYLCASNLRSSGNTIYFGEGSWLTVV.

This clone was seen just once. The chain recombines TRBV11-3 with TRBJ1-2, with D possibly TRBD1 on 5 matching bases. Trimming took off 3 bases at V and 1 base at J, with 9 bases between the two ends. Germline-derived CDR1 and CDR2 are SGHNT and YENEEA. This CDR3 has 14 amino acids. Here the CDR3 DNA reads TGTGCCAGCAGCTTTTCGGGGGTTAACTATGGCTACACCTTC. It specifies CASSFSGVNYGYTF.

V and J are TRBV7-9 and TRBJ2-5; 9 bases align to TRBD1. CDR3 size: 16 residues. The V and J ends lost 3 bases and 4 bases, in that order; junction bases with no gene match: 9. The germline V gene has CDR1 SEHNR and CDR2 FQNEAQ (reference sequence). The CDR3 spells CASSLYPGQGGETQYF. DNA for the CDR3: TGTGCCAGCAGCTTGTACCCGGGACAGGGAGGAGAGACCCAGTACTTC.

The rearrangement uses TRBV27 and TRBJ2-1; 9 nucleotides line up with TRBD1. Germline CDR1 reads MNHEY; CDR2 reads SMNVEV (reference sequence). This CDR3 region has 16 residues. Trimming took 6 bases from V and 6 from J; bases not matched to a gene: 12. CDR3 region: CASRMTGQGIRNEQFF. The CDR3 coding sequence is TGTGCCAGCAGGATGACAGGACAGGGGATCCGCAATGAGCAGTTCTTC.

The chain employs TRBV10-3 and TRBJ1-1; unclear D gene. CDR1 and CDR2 from the germline V gene are ENHRY and SYGVKD. There are 16 residues in the CDR3. The V and J ends lost 4 bases and 1 base respectively, with 16 bases between them. CDR3 nucleotide sequence: TGTGCCATCAGTGGGACCGATGGGCGGGGGAACACTGAAGCTTTCTTT. It specifies CAISGTDGRGNTEAFF.

V and J are TRBV28 and TRBJ1-4, with 7 nucleotides matching TRBD1. Germline CDR1 MDHEN, CDR2 SYDVKM. With V trimmed by 8 bases and J by 7 bases, 4 bases remained unmatched. The CDR3 totals 12 residues. CDR3 residues: CASQGGPEKLFF. CDR3 bases: TGTGCCAGCCAGGGGGGACCTGAAAAACTGTTTTTT.

The chain couples TRBV4-1 to TRBJ2-1; D gene ambiguous. Germline-derived CDR1 and CDR2 are MGHRA and YSYEKL. V was pared by 4 bases and J by 10 bases, with 11 bases between. This CDR3 spans 12 amino acids. As DNA, the CDR3 is TGCGCCAGCAGCCCTAACCCAAGAGAGCAGTTCTTC. Amino acids: CASSPNPREQFF.

A remark on this clone: Germline is not matched at one junction end, which may reflect a read error. This chain uses TRBV7-7 with TRBJ2-3; 10 bases map to TRBD1. This CDR3 has 13 amino acids. Germline V lookup: CDR1 SSHAT, CDR2 FNYEAQ (reference sequence). CDR3 DNA sequence: TGTGCTAGCAGCTTAGTGGACAGGGGGTTCCAGTATTTT. This encodes CASSLVDRGFQYF.

With regard to this clone: Additional DNA sequences in this sample encode the identical CDR3. V and J are TRBV9 and TRBJ2-7, with D uncertain. The CDR3 has 14 residues. CDR1 SGDLS and CDR2 YYNGEE come from the germline V gene. Trimming took 0 bases from V and 3 from J, leaving 10 bases between them. This CDR3 is CASSVVPSSYEQYF. The CDR3 DNA is TGTGCCAGCAGCGTAGTCCCCAGCAGCTACGAGCAGTACTTC.

The rearrangement uses TRBV7-9 and TRBJ1-2, with D possibly being TRBD1 (5 bases). This CDR3 spans 16 amino acids. With 7 bases removed from V and 4 bases from J, the gap between germline ends came to 22 bases. Germline assignment: CDR1 SEHNR and CDR2 FQNEAQ (reference sequence). CDR3 region: CASTSLGRDAVYGYTF. CDR3 DNA: TGTGCCAGCACCTCCTTGGGACGGGACGCCGTCTATGGCTACACCTTC.